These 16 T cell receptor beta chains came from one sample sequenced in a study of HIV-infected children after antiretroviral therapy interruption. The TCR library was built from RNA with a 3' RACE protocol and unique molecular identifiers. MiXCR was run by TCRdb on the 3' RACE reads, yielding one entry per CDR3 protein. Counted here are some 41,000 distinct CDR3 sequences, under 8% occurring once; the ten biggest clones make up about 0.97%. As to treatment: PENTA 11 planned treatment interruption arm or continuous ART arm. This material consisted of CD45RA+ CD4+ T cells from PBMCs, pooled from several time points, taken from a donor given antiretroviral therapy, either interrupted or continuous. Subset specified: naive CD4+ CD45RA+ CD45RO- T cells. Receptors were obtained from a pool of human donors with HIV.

The CDR3 region has the DNA TGTGCCAGCAGTGAATTTAATGAGCAGTTCTTC. Encoded protein: CASSEFNEQFF. This chain uses TRBV6-1 with TRBJ2-1; D gene unclear. Per germline, CDR1 MNHNS and CDR2 SASEGT. CDR3 size: 11 residues. Trimming took 2 bases from V and 7 from J, leaving 3 bases between them.

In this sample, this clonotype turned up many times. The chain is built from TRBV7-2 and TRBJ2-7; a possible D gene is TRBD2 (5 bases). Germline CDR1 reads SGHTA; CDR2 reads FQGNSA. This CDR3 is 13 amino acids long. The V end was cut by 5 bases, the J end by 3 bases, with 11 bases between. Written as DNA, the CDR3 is TGTGCCAGCAGCCCCACGGCGGGCTACGAGCAGTACTTC. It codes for CASSPTAGYEQYF.

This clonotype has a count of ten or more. This CDR3 reads CSVEDRGTTDTQYF. The CDR3 nucleotides read TGCAGCGTTGAAGACAGGGGAACCACAGATACGCAGTATTTT. The V and J genes are TRBV29-1 and TRBJ2-3; D is perhaps TRBD1 (6 bases). This CDR3 spans 14 amino acids. Germline loops: CDR1 SQVTM, CDR2 ANQGSEA. Trimming removed 0 bases from V and 2 bases from J, with 9 bases in between.

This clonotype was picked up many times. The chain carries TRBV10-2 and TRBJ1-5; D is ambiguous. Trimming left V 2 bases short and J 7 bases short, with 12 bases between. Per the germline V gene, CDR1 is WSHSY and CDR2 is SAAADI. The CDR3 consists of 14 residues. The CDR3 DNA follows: TGCGCCAGCAGTGAGCCCGTTTCTTTCCAGCCCCAGCATTTT. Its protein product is CASSEPVSFQPQHF.

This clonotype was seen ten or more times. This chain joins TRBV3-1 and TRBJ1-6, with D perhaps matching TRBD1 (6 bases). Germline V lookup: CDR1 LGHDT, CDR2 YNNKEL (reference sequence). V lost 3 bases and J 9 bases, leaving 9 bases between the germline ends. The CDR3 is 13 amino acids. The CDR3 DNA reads TGTGCCAGCAGCCAGGGGGCGCTTTCACCCCTCCACTTT. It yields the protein CASSQGALSPLHF.

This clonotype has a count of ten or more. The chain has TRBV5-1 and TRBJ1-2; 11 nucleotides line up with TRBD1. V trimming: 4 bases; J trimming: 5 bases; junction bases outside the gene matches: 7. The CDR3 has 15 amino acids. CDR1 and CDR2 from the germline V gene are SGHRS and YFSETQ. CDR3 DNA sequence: TGCGCCAGCAGCAGCCGGGACAGGGGGTTTTATGGCTACACCTTC. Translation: CASSSRDRGFYGYTF.

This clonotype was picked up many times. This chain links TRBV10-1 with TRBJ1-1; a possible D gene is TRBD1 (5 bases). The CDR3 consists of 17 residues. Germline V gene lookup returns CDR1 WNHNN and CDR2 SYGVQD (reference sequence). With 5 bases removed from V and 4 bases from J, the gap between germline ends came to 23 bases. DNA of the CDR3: TGCGCCAGCAGTCCGAGTTGGGGCGGGGTCGGAGGCACTGAAGCTTTCTTT. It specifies CASSPSWGGVGGTEAFF.

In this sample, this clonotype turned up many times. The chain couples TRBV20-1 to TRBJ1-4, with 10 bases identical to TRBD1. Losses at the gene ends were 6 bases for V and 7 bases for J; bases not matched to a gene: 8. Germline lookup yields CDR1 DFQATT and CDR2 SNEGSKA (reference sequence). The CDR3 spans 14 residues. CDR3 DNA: TGCAGTGCCACCCGAAGGGACAGGGGTGAAAAACTGTTTTTT. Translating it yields CSATRRDRGEKLFF.

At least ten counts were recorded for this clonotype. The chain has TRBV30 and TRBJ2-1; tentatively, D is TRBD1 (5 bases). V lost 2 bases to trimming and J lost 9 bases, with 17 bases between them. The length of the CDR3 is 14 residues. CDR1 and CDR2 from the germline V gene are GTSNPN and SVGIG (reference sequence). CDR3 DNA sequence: TGTGCCTGGAGTCTAGACTGGGGCTATGCTGAGCAGTTCTTC. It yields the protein CAWSLDWGYAEQFF. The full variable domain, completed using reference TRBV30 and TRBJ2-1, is SQTIHQWPATLVQPVGSPLSLECTVEGTSNPNLYWYRQAAGRGLQLLFYSVGIGQISSEVPQNLSASRPQDRQFILSSKKLLLSDSGFYLCAWSLDWGYAEQFFGPGTRLTVL.

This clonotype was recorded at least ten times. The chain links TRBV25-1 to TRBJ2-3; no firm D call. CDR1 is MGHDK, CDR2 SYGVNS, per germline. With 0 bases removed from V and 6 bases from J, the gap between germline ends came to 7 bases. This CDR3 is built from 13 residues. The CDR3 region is CASSEYPSDTQYF. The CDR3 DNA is TGTGCCAGCAGTGAATATCCTTCGGATACGCAGTATTTT.

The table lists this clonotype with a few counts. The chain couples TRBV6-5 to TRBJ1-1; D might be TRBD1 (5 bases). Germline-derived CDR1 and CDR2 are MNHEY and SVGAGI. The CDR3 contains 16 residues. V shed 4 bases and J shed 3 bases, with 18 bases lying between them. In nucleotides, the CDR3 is TGTGCCAGCAGTTCCCCGTTTGGGCGAGGGGACACTGAAGCTTTCTTT. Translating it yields CASSSPFGRGDTEAFF.

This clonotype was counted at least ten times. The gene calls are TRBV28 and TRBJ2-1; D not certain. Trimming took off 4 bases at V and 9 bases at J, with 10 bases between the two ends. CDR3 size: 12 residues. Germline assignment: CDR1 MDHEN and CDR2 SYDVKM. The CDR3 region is CASSSHPPEQFF. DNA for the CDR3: TGTGCCAGCAGTTCCCACCCGCCTGAGCAGTTCTTC.

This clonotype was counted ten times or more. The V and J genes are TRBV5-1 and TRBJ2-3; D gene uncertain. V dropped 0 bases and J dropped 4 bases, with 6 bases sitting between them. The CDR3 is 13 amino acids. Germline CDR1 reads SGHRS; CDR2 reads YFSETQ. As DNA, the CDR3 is TGCGCCAGCAGCTTGGCCCGTGCAGATACGCAGTATTTT. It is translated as CASSLARADTQYF.

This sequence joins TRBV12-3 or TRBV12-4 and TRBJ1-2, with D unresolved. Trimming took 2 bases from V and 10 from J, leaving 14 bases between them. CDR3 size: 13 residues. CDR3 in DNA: TGTGCCAGCAGTTTACGTGAAAAGGTCCCCTACACCTTC. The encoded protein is CASSLREKVPYTF.

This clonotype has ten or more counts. CDR3 protein: CASSLGEGNQPQHF. CDR3 bases: TGCGCCAGCAGCTTGGGGGAAGGCAATCAGCCCCAGCATTTT. The chain employs TRBV5-1 and TRBJ1-5; the D is unclear. Trimming pared 0 bases from V and 2 bases from J, leaving 6 bases between. The CDR3 is 14 residues long. Germline V lookup: CDR1 SGHRS, CDR2 YFSETQ.

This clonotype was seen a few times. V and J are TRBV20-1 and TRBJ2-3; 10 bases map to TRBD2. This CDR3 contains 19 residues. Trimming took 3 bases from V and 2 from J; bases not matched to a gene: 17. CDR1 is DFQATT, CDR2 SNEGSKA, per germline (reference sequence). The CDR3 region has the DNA TGCAGTGCTAGTTTATCCAGGAGAAGGACTAGCGGCCTCACAGATACGCAGTATTTT. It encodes CSASLSRRRTSGLTDTQYF.